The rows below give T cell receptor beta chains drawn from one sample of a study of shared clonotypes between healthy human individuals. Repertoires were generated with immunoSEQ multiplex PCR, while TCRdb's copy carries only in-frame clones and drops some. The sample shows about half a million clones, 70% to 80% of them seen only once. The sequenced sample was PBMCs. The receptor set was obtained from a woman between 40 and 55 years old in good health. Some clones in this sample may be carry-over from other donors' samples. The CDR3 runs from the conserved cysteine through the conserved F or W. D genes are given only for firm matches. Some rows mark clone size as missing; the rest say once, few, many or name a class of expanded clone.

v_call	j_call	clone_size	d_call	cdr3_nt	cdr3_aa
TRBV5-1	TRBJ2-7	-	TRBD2	TGCGCCAGCAGCTTAGACGGACTAGCGGGTCCTTACGAGCAGTACTTC	CASSLDGLAGPYEQYF
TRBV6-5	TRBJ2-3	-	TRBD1	TGTGCCAGCAGATTATCGACAGGGCTAGATACGCAGTATTTT	CASRLSTGLDTQYF
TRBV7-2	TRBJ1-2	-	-	TGTGCCAGCAGCTTAGATCTCGGCAGAACTAACTATGGCTACACCTTC	CASSLDLGRTNYGYTF
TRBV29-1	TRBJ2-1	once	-	TGCAGCGTGATCGGGAGCTCCTACAATGAGCAGTTCTTC	CSVIGSSYNEQFF
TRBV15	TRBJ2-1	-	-	TGTGCCACCAGCAGAGATCTAAGCCGTAATGAGCAGTTCTTC	CATSRDLSRNEQFF
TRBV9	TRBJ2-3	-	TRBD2	TGTGCCAGCAGCGGGACTAGCGGGAGTGATACGCAGTATTTT	CASSGTSGSDTQYF
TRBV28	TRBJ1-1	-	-	TGTGCCAGCAGTGCCCCGACAGGCTTGAACACTGAAGCTTTCTTT	CASSAPTGLNTEAFF
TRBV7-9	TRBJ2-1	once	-	TGTGCCAGCACCCCGGTTGGGGAGCAGTTCTTC	CASTPVGEQFF
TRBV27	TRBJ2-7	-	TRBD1	TGTGCCAGCAGTTTACGTGTTGGGACAGGTACCTACGAGCAGTACTTC	CASSLRVGTGTYEQYF
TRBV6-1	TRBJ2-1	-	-	TGTGCCAGCCCCCCGGGACTCGCTCCCAATGAGCAGTTCTTC	CASPPGLAPNEQFF
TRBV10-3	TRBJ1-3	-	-	TGTGCCATCAGCGACCTCAAGACGGCGTCCTCTGGAAACACCATATATTTT	CAISDLKTASSGNTIYF
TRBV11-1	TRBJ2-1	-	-	TGTGCCAGCAGCTTAGCGGGGCAAACCTACAATGAGCAGTTCTTC	CASSLAGQTYNEQFF
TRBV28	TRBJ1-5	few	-	TGTGCCAGCAGTTTGGGATCAAAGCCCCAGCATTTT	CASSLGSKPQHF
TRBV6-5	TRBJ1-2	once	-	TGTGCCAGCAGTTACTCAGGCCTCTCCGGCGGCTATGGCTACACCTTC	CASSYSGLSGGYGYTF
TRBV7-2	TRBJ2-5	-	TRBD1	TGTGCCAGCAGTGAGGGACAGGGAGCGGGGACCCAGTACTTC	CASSEGQGAGTQYF
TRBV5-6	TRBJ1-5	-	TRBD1	TGTGCCAGCAGCAACCGGGACAGAGATTACCAGCCCCAGCATTTT	CASSNRDRDYQPQHF
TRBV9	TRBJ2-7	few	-	TGTGCCAGCAGCGTATCTTCGACGCGCTACGAGCAGTACTTC	CASSVSSTRYEQYF
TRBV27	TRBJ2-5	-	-	TGTGCCAGCAGTTTTTCGGGGCGCCAAGAGACCCAGTACTTC	CASSFSGRQETQYF
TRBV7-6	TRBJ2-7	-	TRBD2	TGTGCCAGCAGCTTAGGGGGAGGGACTAGCGGCTACGAGCAGTACTTC	CASSLGGGTSGYEQYF
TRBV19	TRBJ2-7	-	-	TGTGCCAGTAGTATACCAGGCCCCTACGAGCAGTACTTC	CASSIPGPYEQYF
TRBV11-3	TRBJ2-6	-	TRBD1	TGTGCCAGCAGCTTAGGACAGGGCGTGGGCGCTGGGGCCAACGTCCTGACTTTC	CASSLGQGVGAGANVLTF
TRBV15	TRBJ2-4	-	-	TGTGCCACCAGCAGAGTAATTGTCTCATCCAAAAACATTCAGTACTTC	CATSRVIVSSKNIQYF
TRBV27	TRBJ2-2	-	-	TGTGCCAGCAGTTTTGGGCCCTCCGGGGAGCTGTTTTTT	CASSFGPSGELFF
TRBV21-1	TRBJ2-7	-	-	TGTGCCAGCAGCCCCCCCATCCGCTACGAGCAGTACTTC	CASSPPIRYEQYF
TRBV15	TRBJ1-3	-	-	TGTGCCACCAGCAGAGATTGGAACACCATATATTTT	CATSRDWNTIYF
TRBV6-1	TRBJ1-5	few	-	TGTGCCAGCAGTGACGCCGGGACAAGCCATCAGCCCCAGCATTTT	CASSDAGTSHQPQHF
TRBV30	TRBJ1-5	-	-	TGTGCCTGGAGTGCCGACAGAGGGGGTCAGCCCCAGCATTTT	CAWSADRGGQPQHF
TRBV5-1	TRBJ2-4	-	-	TGCGCCAGCAGCTTGGAACTCGGGGCCAACATTCAGTACTTC	CASSLELGANIQYF
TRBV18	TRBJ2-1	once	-	TGTGCCAGCTCACCATTACTAGCCAGCCCCGAGCAGTTCTTC	CASSPLLASPEQFF
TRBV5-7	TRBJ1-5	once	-	TGTGCCAGCAGCTTCGACTTGGGCCAGCCCCAGCATTTT	CASSFDLGQPQHF
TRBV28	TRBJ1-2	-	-	TGTGCCAGCAGTCCCCCGTGGGGAACCTATGGCTACACCTTC	CASSPPWGTYGYTF